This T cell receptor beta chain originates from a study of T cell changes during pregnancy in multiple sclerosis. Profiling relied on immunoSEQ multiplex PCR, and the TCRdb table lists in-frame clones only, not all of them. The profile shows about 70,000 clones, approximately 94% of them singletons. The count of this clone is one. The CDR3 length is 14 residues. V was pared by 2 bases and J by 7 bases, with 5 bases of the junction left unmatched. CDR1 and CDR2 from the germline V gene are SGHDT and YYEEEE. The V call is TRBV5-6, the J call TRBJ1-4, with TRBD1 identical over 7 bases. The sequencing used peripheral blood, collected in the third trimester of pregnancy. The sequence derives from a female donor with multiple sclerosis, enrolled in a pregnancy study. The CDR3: CASSFLDRSEKLFF. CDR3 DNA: TGTGCCAGCAGCTTTTTGGACAGGAGTGAAAAACTGTTTTTT.